This entry is about one T cell receptor beta chain. The data were taken from a study of T cell changes during pregnancy in multiple sclerosis. Data came from immunoSEQ multiplex PCR; TCRdb stores just in-frame clones and leaves some out. The profile shows roughly 48,000 clones, 88% of them singletons. The length of the CDR3 is 16 residues. From germline, CDR1 is SGHRS and CDR2 YFSETQ. V was clipped by 2 bases and J by 6 bases, with 17 bases between them. V and J are TRBV5-1 and TRBJ2-2; D might be TRBD2 (5 bases). This specimen consisted of CD4+ T cells from peripheral blood mononuclear cells, obtained in the second trimester of pregnancy. The clonotype comes from a female donor with multiple sclerosis, enrolled in a pregnancy study. The DNA of the CDR3 is TGCGCCAGCAGCTTATTGGCCTCAGGCGGGTCCGGGGAGCTGTTTTTT. Amino acid sequence: CASSLLASGGSGELFF.